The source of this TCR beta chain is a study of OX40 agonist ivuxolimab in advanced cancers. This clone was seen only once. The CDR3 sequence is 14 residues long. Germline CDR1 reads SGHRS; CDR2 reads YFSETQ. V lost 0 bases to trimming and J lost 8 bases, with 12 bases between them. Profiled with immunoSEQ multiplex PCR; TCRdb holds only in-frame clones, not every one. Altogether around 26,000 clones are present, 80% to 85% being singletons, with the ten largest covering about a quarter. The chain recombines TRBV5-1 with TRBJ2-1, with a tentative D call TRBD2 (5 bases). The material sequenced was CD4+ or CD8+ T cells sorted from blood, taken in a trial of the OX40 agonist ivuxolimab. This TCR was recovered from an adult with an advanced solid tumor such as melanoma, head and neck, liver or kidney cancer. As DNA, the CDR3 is TGCGCCAGCAGCTTGGCCGATGGAGCGGATGAGCAGTTCTTC. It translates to CASSLADGADEQFF.